These 27 T cell receptor beta chains were sequenced from one sample in a study of blood T cells in healthy people across ages (dated by TCRdb to the mid-2010s). Library method: 5' RACE. Sequenced on an Illumina HiSeq 2500. The second PCR ran for about 6 to 12 cycles and used a J-beta primer mix along with a sample-barcoded 5' primer. TCRdb trimmed the raw reads at Q25, called clones with MiXCR and kept productive beta chains. Rows with one shared CDR3 protein collapse into an entry with the most common genes and DNA. The sample profile shows some 1.5 million distinct CDR3 sequences; less than 45% of them were found once. The ten top clones hold around 4% of the sample. The sequencing input was blood. These receptors were collected from a woman aged 18-29 years in good health.

The rearrangement uses TRBV4-1 and TRBJ2-7, with 10 bases fitting TRBD2. The CDR3 loop spans 17 amino acids. Looked up from germline, CDR1 is MGHRA and CDR2 is YSYEKL. Trimming removed 4 bases from V and 0 bases from J; junction bases left unmatched: 9. CDR3 sequence: CASSLQVAGGVSYEQYF. The CDR3 coding sequence is TGCGCCAGCAGCCTTCAGGTAGCGGGGGGAGTCTCCTACGAGCAGTACTTC.

V and J are TRBV6-6 and TRBJ2-7; D may be TRBD2 (6 bases). CDR1 is MNHNY, CDR2 SVGAGI, per germline (reference sequence). The length of the CDR3 is 16 residues. V lost 6 bases and J lost 4, with 22 bases in between. This chain's CDR3 is CASRAIAVQGGYEQYF. CDR3 nucleotides: TGTGCCAGCAGAGCTATAGCGGTCCAGGGTGGTTACGAGCAGTACTTC.

The chain uses TRBV27 and TRBJ1-2; D might be TRBD1 (5 bases). The CDR3 length is 14 residues. Germline V gives CDR1 MNHEY, CDR2 SMNVEV (reference sequence). The ends were cut back, 5 bases at V and 3 bases at J, with 13 bases in the middle. Written as DNA, the CDR3 is TGTGCCAGCAGTCCCTCCGGGACGGACTATGGCTACACCTTC. Encoded protein: CASSPSGTDYGYTF.

The chain couples TRBV2 to TRBJ2-5; 11 positions match TRBD1. The V and J ends lost 9 bases and 11 bases, in that order; junction bases with no gene match: 8. The CDR3 consists of 12 residues. Looked up from germline, CDR1 is SNHLY and CDR2 is FYNNEI. Here the CDR3 DNA reads TGTGCCAGGGGGACAGGGGGAAATGAGCAGTACTTC. Translation gives CARGTGGNEQYF.

The rearrangement uses TRBV25-1 and TRBJ2-1; 11 positions match TRBD1. CDR1 is MGHDK, CDR2 SYGVNS, per germline. The V and J ends lost 5 bases and 15 bases, in that order; junction bases with no gene match: 12. CDR3 length: 14 residues. The CDR3: CASSPIGQGARVFF. CDR3 in DNA: TGTGCCAGCAGTCCCATTGGACAGGGGGCGAGGGTGTTCTTC. The full variable domain, with the rest looked up from reference TRBV25-1 and TRBJ2-1, is EADIYQTPRYLVIGTGKKITLECSQTMGHDKMYWYQQDPGMELHLIHYSYGVNSTEKGDLSSESTVSRIRTEHFPLTLESARPSHTSQYLCASSPIGQGARVFFGPGTRLTVL.

This clonotype has more than one count but fewer than ten. The genes are TRBV12-5 and TRBJ2-1, with 8 positions matching TRBD1. The J segment lost 7 bases and the V segment lost 0 bases, leaving 5 bases of the junction unmatched. Germline-derived CDR1 and CDR2 are LGHNT and FRNRAP. The CDR3 contains 15 residues. The CDR3 bases are TGTGCTAGTGGTTTGGTACGACAGGGGTGGAATGAGCAGTTCTTC. Its protein product is CASGLVRQGWNEQFF. The full variable domain, its missing parts supplied by reference TRBV12-5 and TRBJ2-1, is DARVTQTPRHKVTEMGQEVTMRCQPILGHNTVFWYRQTMMQGLELLAYFRNRAPLDDSGMPKDRFSAEMPDATLATLKIQPSEPRDSAVYFCASGLVRQGWNEQFFGPGTRLTVL.

V is TRBV7-9 and J is TRBJ2-1; possibly TRBD1 for D (6 bases). With 3 bases removed from V and 6 bases from J, the gap between germline ends came to 9 bases. Germline V gene sequence: CDR1 SEHNR, CDR2 FQNEAQ (reference sequence). The CDR3 contains 13 residues. CDR3 protein: CASSFLGGNEQFF. CDR3 nucleotide sequence: TGTGCCAGCAGCTTTTTAGGGGGCAATGAGCAGTTCTTC.

The rearrangement joins TRBV12-3 or TRBV12-4 to TRBJ2-1; TRBD2 matches at 9 bases. V dropped 3 bases and J dropped 8; count of bases not matched to a gene: 8. CDR3 size: 15 residues. This CDR3 reads CASSLELGTSYEQFF. The CDR3, as DNA: TGTGCCAGCAGTTTGGAATTGGGGACTAGCTATGAGCAGTTCTTC.

V is TRBV20-1 and J is TRBJ2-1, with D hard to call. Trimming pared 4 bases from V and 0 bases from J, leaving 25 bases between. Germline lookup yields CDR1 DFQATT and CDR2 SNEGSKA (reference sequence). This CDR3 contains 19 residues. CDR3 nucleotides: TGCAGTGCTACCCCCTTTCCAGCCATGGTGAGTGGCTCCTACAATGAGCAGTTCTTC. Its translation is CSATPFPAMVSGSYNEQFF.

This clonotype was counted a single time. CDR3 region: CASSPTGPLGQYF. In nucleotides, the CDR3 is TGTGCCAGCAGCCCCACTGGGCCTTTAGGACAGTACTTC. This rearrangement joins TRBV9 to TRBJ2-5; no definite D call. The CDR3 consists of 13 residues. The germline CDR1 and CDR2 sequences are SGDLS and YYNGEE. V was clipped by 4 bases and J by 11 bases, with 18 bases between them.

The rearrangement uses TRBV10-3 and TRBJ2-3; a weak D match, TRBD2 (6 bases). Per germline, CDR1 ENHRY and CDR2 SYGVKD. Trimming removed 6 bases from V and 0 bases from J, with 16 bases in between. The CDR3 length is 16 residues. CDR3 DNA: TGTGCCATCAGCGGGGGTTTAGCGACCAGCACAGATACGCAGTATTTT. It encodes CAISGGLATSTDTQYF.

The chain combines TRBV6-5 with TRBJ2-6; D is unclear. The CDR3 consists of 13 residues. In germline, CDR1 is MNHEY, CDR2 SVGAGI. Trimming stripped 10 bases from V and 2 bases from J, with 9 bases between. The CDR3 here is CATGRTGANVLTF. In nucleotides, the CDR3 is TGTGCCACCGGTAGGACTGGGGCCAACGTCCTGACTTTC.

This clonotype was seen a single time. V gene TRBV20-1 combines with J gene TRBJ2-5, with TRBD1 matching over 9 bases. Germline V CDR1 and CDR2: DFQATT, SNEGSKA (reference sequence). The V and J ends lost 5 bases and 4 bases, in that order; junction bases with no gene match: 11. The length of the CDR3 is 15 residues. The CDR3 here is CSAASRTGAAETQYF. The CDR3 coding sequence is TGCAGTGCTGCCAGCCGGACAGGGGCGGCAGAGACCCAGTACTTC.

This clonotype came up a few times. The CDR3 region is CASSWTSLQETQYF. The CDR3 DNA follows: TGTGCCAGCAGCTGGACTAGTCTCCAAGAGACCCAGTACTTC. The J gene is TRBJ2-5, the V gene TRBV7-2, with 7 bases that match TRBD2. From germline, CDR1 is SGHTA and CDR2 FQGNSA. Trimming removed 4 bases from V and 1 base from J; junction bases left unmatched: 3. The CDR3 runs to 14 residues.

This clonotype has just a few counts. V and J are TRBV18 and TRBJ2-4; D gene uncertain. Germline CDR1 KGHSH, CDR2 LQKENI. The V end was cut by 6 bases, the J end by 4 bases, with 16 bases between. The CDR3 is 15 amino acids. In nucleotides, the CDR3 is TGTGCCAGCTCGCCAAGGGCGGTCACGAAAAACATTCAGTACTTC. Its protein is CASSPRAVTKNIQYF.

This clonotype has ten or more counts. The gene calls are TRBV25-1 and TRBJ2-3; 7 nucleotides line up with TRBD1. J was trimmed by 2 bases and V by 1 base; bases with no gene match: 6. The CDR3 length is 16 residues. Germline V gives CDR1 MGHDK, CDR2 SYGVNS. CDR3 amino acids: CASSESGQTLTDTQYF. Written as DNA, the CDR3 is TGTGCCAGCAGTGAATCGGGACAGACCCTCACAGATACGCAGTATTTT.

The chain is built from TRBV18 and TRBJ2-2; D may correspond to TRBD1 or TRBD2 (5 bases each). Trimming took 2 bases from V and 4 from J, leaving 11 bases between them. Germline CDR1 KGHSH, CDR2 LQKENI. The CDR3 extends over 15 amino acids. DNA of the CDR3: TGTGCCAGCTCACCAGTCAGGGACGCCACCGGGGAGCTGTTTTTT. Amino acids: CASSPVRDATGELFF. The variable domain in full, with the rest retrieved from reference TRBV18 and TRBJ2-2, is NAGVMQNPRHLVRRRGQEARLRCSPMKGHSHVYWYRQLPEEGLKFMVYLQKENIIDESGMPKERFSAEFPKEGPSILRIQQVVRGDSAAYFCASSPVRDATGELFFGEGSRLTVL.

This clonotype was seen only once. This rearrangement joins TRBV28 to TRBJ2-7; 10 bases map to TRBD1. CDR3 length: 15 amino acids. J was trimmed by 8 bases and V by 5 bases; bases with no gene match: 12. Per the germline V gene, CDR1 is MDHEN and CDR2 is SYDVKM. CDR3: CASSPTGTGDGKQYF. CDR3 sequence (DNA): TGTGCCAGCAGTCCCACTGGGACAGGGGACGGGAAGCAGTACTTC.

This clonotype was detected only once. This sequence joins TRBV20-1 and TRBJ2-4; the D is unclear. From germline, CDR1 is DFQATT and CDR2 SNEGSKA (reference sequence). This CDR3 spans 14 amino acids. V lost 4 bases and J lost 2, with 12 bases in between. The DNA of the CDR3 is TGCAGTGCTACAGGAGAGACGTCCAAAAACATTCAGTACTTC. It encodes CSATGETSKNIQYF.

This clonotype has only a few counts. The chain has TRBV9 and TRBJ2-3, with D perhaps matching TRBD2 (5 bases). The V gene lost 1 base and the J gene lost 4 bases, with 16 bases spanning the gap. Germline V gene data show CDR1 as SGDLS and CDR2 as YYNGEE. This CDR3 region has 16 residues. The CDR3 here is CASSVSGIPSADTQYF. The CDR3 DNA follows: TGTGCCAGCAGCGTATCCGGGATCCCGAGTGCAGATACGCAGTATTTT.

This chain connects TRBV27 to TRBJ1-2; D is possibly TRBD1 (5 bases). Looked up from germline, CDR1 is MNHEY and CDR2 is SMNVEV (reference sequence). V lost 5 bases and J lost 2, with 15 bases in between. There are 15 residues in the CDR3. CDR3 protein: CASSPRGGGNYGYTF. The CDR3 region has the DNA TGTGCCAGCAGTCCACGCGGTGGGGGGAACTATGGCTACACCTTC.

This rearrangement joins TRBV6-5 to TRBJ1-5, with 10 bases identical to TRBD1. The germline V gene encodes CDR1 MNHEY and CDR2 SVGAGI. The CDR3 covers 15 residues. Trimming took 6 bases from V and 10 from J; bases not matched to a gene: 12. CDR3 sequence: CASSPSRQGASPQHF. The DNA for the CDR3 is TGTGCCAGCAGCCCTTCTCGACAGGGGGCAAGTCCCCAGCATTTT.

This sequence joins TRBV6-2 or TRBV6-3 and TRBJ2-1, with D possibly matching TRBD2 (6 bases). The end of the DNA aligns better with TRBJ2-7, so the J call may be wrong. CDR3 length: 14 residues. From germline, CDR1 is MNHEY and CDR2 SVGEGT. The CDR3 sequence is CASSLPGVYNEQYF. In DNA, the CDR3 is TGTGCCAGCAGTCTCCCGGGAGTATACAATGAGCAGTACTTC.

V is TRBV4-1 and J is TRBJ1-2, with D possibly matching TRBD1 (5 bases). The ends were cut back, 3 bases at V and 6 bases at J, with 26 bases in the middle. Germline loops: CDR1 MGHRA, CDR2 YSYEKL. This CDR3 has 18 amino acids. CDR3 residues: CASSHGLRGGSVANGYTF. CDR3 nucleotide sequence: TGCGCCAGCAGCCATGGATTAAGGGGAGGGTCGGTGGCGAATGGCTACACCTTC.

The rearrangement links TRBV4-1 to TRBJ1-5; D possibly corresponds to TRBD1 (6 bases). The V and J ends lost 2 bases and 0 bases respectively, with 14 bases between them. CDR1 is MGHRA and CDR2 is YSYEKL in the germline V gene. CDR3 length equals 17 residues. The CDR3 nucleotides are TGCGCCAGCAGCCAAACAACCGGGACACCTAGCAATCAGCCCCAGCATTTT. Its translation is CASSQTTGTPSNQPQHF.

Only a few counts were recorded for this clonotype. CDR3 in amino acids: CASSWGSEETQYF. In DNA, the CDR3 is TGCGCCAGCAGCTGGGGGAGCGAAGAGACCCAGTACTTC. The chain links TRBV5-1 to TRBJ2-5; D may match TRBD1 or TRBD2 (5 bases each). The V gene lost 3 bases and the J gene lost 3 bases, with 9 bases spanning the gap. There are 13 residues in the CDR3. The germline V gene encodes CDR1 SGHRS and CDR2 YFSETQ.

This clonotype has a handful of counts. The chain carries TRBV5-5 and TRBJ1-2; D is unresolved. V lost 4 bases and J lost 4, with 20 bases in between. The CDR3 consists of 16 residues. Germline values: CDR1 SGHKS, CDR2 YYEKEE (reference sequence). The CDR3 bases are TGTGCCAGCAGCCTCGTAGATCCAGCTTACTCCTATGGCTACACCTTC. It encodes CASSLVDPAYSYGYTF.